This TCR beta chain was found in a study of radiotherapy plus CTLA-4 blockade in lung cancer. Germline V gene data show CDR1 as SGHRS and CDR2 as YFSETQ. The CDR3 is made up of 13 amino acids. The V and J ends lost 6 bases and 6 bases respectively, with 16 bases between them. Measured with immunoSEQ multiplex PCR; TCRdb has only the in-frame clones, and not every one. The table has 40,000 to 45,000 clones, roughly three quarters seen once. Sequenced here: peripheral blood, sampled from a patient treated with radiotherapy plus ipilimumab. The TCR was taken from a human donor with non-small cell lung cancer whose response to radiotherapy plus ipilimumab could not be evaluated. The chain is built from TRBV5-1 and TRBJ2-7, with D possibly being TRBD1 (6 bases). The CDR3 nucleotides are TGCGCCAGCACCCCCATTCCAGGGGTCGAGCAGTACTTC. Translated, it gives CASTPIPGVEQYF.